What follows are 13 T cell receptor beta chains derived from one specimen sequenced in a study of blood T cells in healthy people across ages. Primed by a sample-barcoded 5' primer and a J-beta primer mix, a second PCR proceeded for roughly 6 to 12 cycles. TCRdb reprocessed the 5' RACE reads with MiXCR, giving one entry per CDR3 protein. This table holds about 1,800,000 distinct CDR3 sequences, roughly 27% found once. Material for sequencing was blood. These receptors were taken from a woman aged 25 to 39 in good health.

A few counts support this clonotype. This chain links TRBV28 with TRBJ2-5; D is perhaps TRBD1 (6 bases). V lost 6 bases to trimming and J lost 3 bases, with 11 bases between them. CDR1 is MDHEN and CDR2 is SYDVKM in the germline V gene. The CDR3 has 13 residues. The CDR3 reads CASSQGSEETQYF. In DNA form, the CDR3 reads TGTGCCAGCAGCCAGGGGAGTGAAGAGACCCAGTACTTC.

CDR3 in DNA: TGCGCCAGCAGCACCGACCTAGTCGATGAGCAGTTCTTC. Its protein product is CASSTDLVDEQFF. The chain recombines TRBV5-1 with TRBJ2-1, with D unresolved. The V gene lost 4 bases and the J gene lost 8 bases, with 13 bases spanning the gap. Germline V gene data show CDR1 as SGHRS and CDR2 as YFSETQ. The CDR3 is 13 residues long. Full variable domain (outside the CDR3, taken from reference TRBV5-1 and TRBJ2-1): KAGVTQTPRYLIKTRGQQVTLSCSPISGHRSVSWYQQTPGQGLQFLFEYFSETQRNKGNFPGRFSGRQFSNSRSEMNVSTLELGDSALYLCASSTDLVDEQFFGPGTRLTVL.

This chain uses TRBV7-2 with TRBJ2-6; 7 nucleotides line up with TRBD2. Germline CDR1 reads SGHTA; CDR2 reads FQGNSA. V shed 4 bases, J shed 0 bases, and the junction held 6 bases outside the gene matches. This CDR3 region has 17 residues. The CDR3 loop reads CASSWGGSRSGANVLTF. The CDR3 DNA sequence: TGTGCCAGCAGCTGGGGGGGGAGCCGCTCTGGGGCCAACGTCCTGACTTTC.

The V call is TRBV7-8, the J call TRBJ2-7; weak D call: TRBD1 (6 bases). The CDR3 sequence is 14 residues long. V lost 5 bases to trimming and J lost 7 bases, with 18 bases between them. CDR1 and CDR2 (germline): SGHVS, FQNEAQ. The CDR3, as DNA: TGTGCCAGCAGCGAAGGACAGATTTCGTGGGAGCAGTACTTC. This sequence encodes CASSEGQISWEQYF.

A few counts support this clonotype. The chain employs TRBV7-2 and TRBJ2-7; no reliable D call. Between the trimmed V and J ends, which lost 4 bases and 7 bases, there was a span of 14 bases. There are 13 residues in the CDR3. Germline CDR1 and CDR2: SGHTA and FQGNSA. The CDR3 bases are TGTGCCAGCAGCTCAGGACCTTACAATGAGCAGTACTTC. Translation gives CASSSGPYNEQYF.

This clonotype was seen only a few times. The chain carries TRBV20-1 and TRBJ2-5; TRBD2 aligns across 8 bases. V trimming: 3 bases; J trimming: 5 bases; junction bases outside the gene matches: 8. Germline lookup yields CDR1 DFQATT and CDR2 SNEGSKA (reference sequence). The CDR3 loop spans 14 amino acids. CDR3 DNA sequence: TGCAGTGCTAGTCCCAGCGGGAGTAGGGAGACCCAGTACTTC. Protein: CSASPSGSRETQYF.

The chain uses TRBV7-2 and TRBJ2-3; D remains unclear. The CDR3 loop spans 13 amino acids. Germline lookup yields CDR1 SGHTA and CDR2 FQGNSA. Trimming removed 5 bases from V and 5 bases from J, with 11 bases in between. DNA for the CDR3: TGTGCCAGCAGCCAAACCATCGAAGATACGCAGTATTTT. The encoded protein is CASSQTIEDTQYF.

With regard to this clonotype: An end of the junction does not agree with germline; a read error may underlie this. The chain links TRBV7-9 to TRBJ2-1; D possibly corresponds to TRBD2 (5 bases). CDR1 is SEHNR, CDR2 FQNEAQ, per germline (reference sequence). CDR3 length: 14 amino acids. The CDR3 loop is CTSSLQEVWNEQFF. CDR3 bases: TGTACCAGCAGCCTCCAGGAGGTGTGGAATGAGCAGTTCTTC.

The chain joins TRBV25-1 to TRBJ2-3; tentative D call: TRBD1 (5 bases). CDR1 and CDR2 (germline): MGHDK, SYGVNS. The CDR3 covers 13 residues. With 4 bases removed from V and 5 bases from J, the gap between germline ends came to 10 bases. The CDR3 region has the DNA TGTGCCAGCAGTGCCGCAGGGTTAGATACGCAGTATTTT. Translating it yields CASSAAGLDTQYF.

This chain links TRBV27 with TRBJ2-5; D is possibly TRBD1 (5 bases). The CDR3 sequence is 14 residues long. Trimming cost V 4 bases and J 5 bases, with 14 bases left between them. Germline V lookup: CDR1 MNHEY, CDR2 SMNVEV (reference sequence). For the CDR3, the DNA is TGTGCCAGCAGTTCCCAGGGTCCGGGTGAGACCCAGTACTTC. Protein sequence: CASSSQGPGETQYF.

This clonotype was seen a handful of times. The chain uses TRBV2 and TRBJ2-3, with D uncertain. Germline CDR1 is SNHLY and CDR2 is FYNNEI. This CDR3 has 15 residues. The germline V and J ends were trimmed by 7 bases and 2 bases, with 16 bases remaining between them. CDR3 DNA: TGTGCCAGCACCCGACCCGGCAGTGCCACAGATACGCAGTATTTT. Translation gives CASTRPGSATDTQYF.

The genes are TRBV12-3 or TRBV12-4 and TRBJ2-1; 7 bases agree with TRBD1. This CDR3 is built from 16 residues. V gave up 6 bases and J gave up 3 bases; unmatched junction bases: 11. CDR3 nucleotide sequence: TGTGCCAGCAGCGACAGGGACCGGGTAAGCTACAATGAGCAGTTCTTC. As protein: CASSDRDRVSYNEQFF.

The sample holds a few counts of this clonotype. The J gene is TRBJ2-3, the V gene TRBV4-3; D uncertain. Germline V gene sequence: CDR1 LGHNA, CDR2 YSLEER. The V and J ends lost 4 bases and 3 bases respectively, with 11 bases between them. CDR3 length equals 14 residues. The CDR3 protein is CASSPELRTDTQYF. CDR3 sequence (DNA): TGCGCCAGCAGCCCCGAGCTACGGACAGATACGCAGTATTTT.